The rows below give T cell receptor beta chains drawn from one sample of a study of T cell clonotyping in hematopoietic cell transplantation. Profiling relied on immunoSEQ multiplex PCR, and the TCRdb table lists in-frame clones only, not all of them. Of about 5,400 clones listed, approximately 85% were seen once; the top ten hold 4% to 5%. The sample in question was peripheral blood mononuclear cells, obtained before stem cell transplant. The receptors were gathered from a man aged 55 to 70 with acute myeloid leukemia. Some clones in this sample may be carry-over from other donors' samples. Both conserved end residues are part of each CDR3. The D gene is left open where the match is weak. Clone size, where shown, is once, few, many, or a class for clones that have expanded.

once,TRBD2,19,TRBJ2-1,TRBV4-1,TGCGCCAGCAGCCAAGATCTTCCATTAGGTAGCGGGCCCTACAATGAGCAGTTCTTC,CASSQDLPLGSGPYNEQFF
.,.,13,TRBJ1-5,TRBV30,TGTGCCTGGACATCTGGCTGGGGCCAGCCCCAGCATTTT,CAWTSGWGQPQHF
few,.,14,TRBJ1-2,TRBV6-1,TGTGCCAGCAGTCCCTGGACGGCTAACTATGGCTACACCTTC,CASSPWTANYGYTF
once,TRBD1,15,TRBJ1-2,TRBV6-5,TGTGCCAGCAGTTACTCGAGAGGGGGCGCAGATGGCTACACCTTC,CASSYSRGGADGYTF
.,TRBD1,16,TRBJ1-5,TRBV15,TGTGCCACCAGCAGAGATGCCCAGGGGGCGCGACAGCCCCAGCATTTT,CATSRDAQGARQPQHF
.,.,13,TRBJ2-1,TRBV11-3,TGTGCCAGCAGCTTCTCCCTTTTCAATGAGCAGTTCTTC,CASSFSLFNEQFF
once,TRBD1,13,TRBJ2-7,TRBV6-1,TGTGCCAGCAGGGCCGGGACAGAAAACGAGCAGTACTTC,CASRAGTENEQYF
.,.,11,TRBJ2-7,TRBV5-6,TGTGCCAGCAGCTTGGCCCGAGAGCAGTACTTC,CASSLAREQYF
.,.,16,TRBJ1-5,TRBV27,TGTGCCAGCAGTTTAATAGGAAAGGGAAACAATCAGCCCCAGCATTTT,CASSLIGKGNNQPQHF
.,.,15,TRBJ2-7,TRBV18,TGTGCCAGCTCACCCCTAGGGGGGGCTACCTACGAGCAGTACTTC,CASSPLGGATYEQYF
.,TRBD1,14,TRBJ1-2,TRBV11-2,TGTGCCAGCAGCTCATGGGACAGGGGTTATGGCTACACCTTC,CASSSWDRGYGYTF
.,TRBD1,15,TRBJ1-1,TRBV18,TGTGCCAGCTCACCGGGGACAGGTGGAGACACTGAAGCTTTCTTT,CASSPGTGGDTEAFF
.,.,14,TRBJ2-7,TRBV6-5,TGTGCCAGCTCCCGGCAGGCTATGGGCCACGAGCAGTACTTC,CASSRQAMGHEQYF
.,TRBD1,11,TRBJ1-1,TRBV28,TGTGCCAGCAGTAACGTGACAGGGGCATTCTTT,CASSNVTGAFF
.,.,15,TRBJ1-2,TRBV10-2,TGCGCCTCCAGTTCCGGGGGGCGGGAAAACTATGGCTACACCTTC,CASSSGGRENYGYTF
.,.,13,TRBJ1-5,TRBV7-2,TGTGCCAGCAGCCCCCAGCTGGATCAGCCCCAGCATTTT,CASSPQLDQPQHF
.,TRBD2,12,TRBJ2-5,TRBV30,TGTGCCTGGAGTGTACGAGCGGGGGCCCAGTACTTC,CAWSVRAGAQYF
.,.,13,TRBJ2-3,TRBV19,TGTGCCAGTAGTATGGGTTCCACAGATACGCAGTATTTT,CASSMGSTDTQYF
.,.,15,TRBJ2-2,TRBV11-1,TGTGCCAGCAGCTTAGGAGTAGTGAACACCGGGGAGCTGTTTTTT,CASSLGVVNTGELFF
.,TRBD2,14,TRBJ2-5,TRBV2,TGTGCCAGGGGGAGGGGCTCGGGGCAAGAGACCCAGTACTTC,CARGRGSGQETQYF
.,TRBD1,17,TRBJ2-7,TRBV30,TGTGCCTGGAGTGTACAGGCAGGGGGTCTGAGCTCCTACGAGCAGTACTTC,CAWSVQAGGLSSYEQYF